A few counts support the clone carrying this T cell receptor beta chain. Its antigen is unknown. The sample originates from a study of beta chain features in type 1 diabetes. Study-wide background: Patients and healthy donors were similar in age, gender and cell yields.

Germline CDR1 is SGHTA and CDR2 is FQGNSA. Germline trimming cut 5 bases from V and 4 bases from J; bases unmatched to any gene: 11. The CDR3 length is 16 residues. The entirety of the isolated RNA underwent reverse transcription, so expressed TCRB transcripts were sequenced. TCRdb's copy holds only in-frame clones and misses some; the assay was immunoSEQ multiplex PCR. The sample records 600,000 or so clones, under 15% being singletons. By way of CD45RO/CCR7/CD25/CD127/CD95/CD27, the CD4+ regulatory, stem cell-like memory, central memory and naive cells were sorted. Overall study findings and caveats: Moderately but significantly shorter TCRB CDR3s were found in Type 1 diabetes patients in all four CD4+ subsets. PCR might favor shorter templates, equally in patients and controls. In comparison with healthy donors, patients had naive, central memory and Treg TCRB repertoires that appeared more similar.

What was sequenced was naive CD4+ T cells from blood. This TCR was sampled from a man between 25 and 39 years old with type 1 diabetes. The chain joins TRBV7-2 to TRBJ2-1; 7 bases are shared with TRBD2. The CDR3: CASSHAGLADYNEQFF. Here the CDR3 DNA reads TGTGCCAGCAGCCACGCCGGGCTAGCGGATTACAATGAGCAGTTCTTC.